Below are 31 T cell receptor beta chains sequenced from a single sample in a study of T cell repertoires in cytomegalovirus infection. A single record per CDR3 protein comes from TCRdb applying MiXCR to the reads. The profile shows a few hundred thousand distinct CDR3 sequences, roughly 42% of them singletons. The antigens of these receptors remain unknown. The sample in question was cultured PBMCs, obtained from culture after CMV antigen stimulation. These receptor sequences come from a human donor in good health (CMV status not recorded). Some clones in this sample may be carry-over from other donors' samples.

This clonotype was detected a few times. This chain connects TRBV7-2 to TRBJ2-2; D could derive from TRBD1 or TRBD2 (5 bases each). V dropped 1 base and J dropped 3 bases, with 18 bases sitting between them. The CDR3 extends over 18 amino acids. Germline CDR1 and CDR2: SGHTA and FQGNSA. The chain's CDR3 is CASSLGGPGRVDTGELFF. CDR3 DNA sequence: TGTGCCAGCAGCTTAGGGGGACCGGGACGGGTAGACACCGGGGAGCTGTTTTTT.

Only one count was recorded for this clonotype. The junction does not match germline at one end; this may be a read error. This chain's CDR3 is CASSSPLASTDTQCF. The CDR3 DNA sequence: TGTGCCAGCAGCTCCCCCTTGGCGAGCACAGATACGCAGTGTTTT. The V call is TRBV7-1, the J call TRBJ2-3; the D is unclear. TRBV7-1 is recorded as an ORF, its role being uncertain. The CDR3 is made up of 15 amino acids.

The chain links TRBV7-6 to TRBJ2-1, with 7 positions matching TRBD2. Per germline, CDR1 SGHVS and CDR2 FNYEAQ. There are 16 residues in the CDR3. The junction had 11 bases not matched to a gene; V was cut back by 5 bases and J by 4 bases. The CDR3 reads CASSPRGNRNYNEQFF. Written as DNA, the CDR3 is TGTGCCAGCAGCCCGCGGGGGAACCGCAATTACAATGAGCAGTTCTTC.

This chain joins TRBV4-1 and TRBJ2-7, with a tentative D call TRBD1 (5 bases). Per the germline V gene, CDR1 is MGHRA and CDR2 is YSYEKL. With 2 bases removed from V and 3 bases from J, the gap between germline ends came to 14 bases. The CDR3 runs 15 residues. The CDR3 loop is CASSQLQGSIYEQYF. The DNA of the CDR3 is TGCGCCAGCAGCCAACTGCAGGGTTCTATCTACGAGCAGTACTTC.

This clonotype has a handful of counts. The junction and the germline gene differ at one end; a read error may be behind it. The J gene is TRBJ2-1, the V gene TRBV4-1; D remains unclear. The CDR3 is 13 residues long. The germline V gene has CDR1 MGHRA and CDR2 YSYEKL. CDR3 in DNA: TGTGCCAGCAGCCAGAGCTCCTACAATGAGCAGTTCTTC. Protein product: CASSQSSYNEQFF.

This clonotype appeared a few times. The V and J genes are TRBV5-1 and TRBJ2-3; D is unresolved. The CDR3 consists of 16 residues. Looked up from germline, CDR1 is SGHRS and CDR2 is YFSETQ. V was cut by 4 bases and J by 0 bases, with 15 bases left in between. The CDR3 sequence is CASSTSEGLSTDTQYF. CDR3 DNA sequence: TGCGCCAGCAGCACCTCCGAAGGCCTCAGCACAGATACGCAGTATTTT.

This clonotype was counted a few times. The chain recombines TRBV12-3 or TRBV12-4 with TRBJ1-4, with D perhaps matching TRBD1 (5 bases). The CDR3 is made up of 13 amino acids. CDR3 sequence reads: CASQGEGAGKLFF. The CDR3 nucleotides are TGTGCGTCACAAGGGGAGGGTGCCGGAAAACTGTTTTTT.

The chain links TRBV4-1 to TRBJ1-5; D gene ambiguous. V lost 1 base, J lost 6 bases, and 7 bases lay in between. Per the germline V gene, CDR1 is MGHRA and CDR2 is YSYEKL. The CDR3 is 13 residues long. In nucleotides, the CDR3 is TGCGCCAGCAGCCAAGGGGAGAGTCAGCCCCAGCATTTT. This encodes CASSQGESQPQHF.

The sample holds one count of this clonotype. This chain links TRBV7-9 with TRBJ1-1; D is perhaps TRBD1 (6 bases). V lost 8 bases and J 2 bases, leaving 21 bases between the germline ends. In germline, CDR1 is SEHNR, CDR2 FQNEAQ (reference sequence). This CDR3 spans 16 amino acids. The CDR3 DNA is TGTGCCAGCTCCCCCCACCTACAGGGCGATAACACTGAAGCTTTCTTT. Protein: CASSPHLQGDNTEAFF.

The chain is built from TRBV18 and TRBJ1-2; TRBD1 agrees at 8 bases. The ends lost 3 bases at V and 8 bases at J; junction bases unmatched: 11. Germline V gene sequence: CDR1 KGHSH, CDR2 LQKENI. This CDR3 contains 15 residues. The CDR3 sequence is CASSPLGTGSGGYTF. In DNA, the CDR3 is TGTGCCAGCTCACCCCTCGGGACAGGCTCTGGGGGCTACACCTTC.

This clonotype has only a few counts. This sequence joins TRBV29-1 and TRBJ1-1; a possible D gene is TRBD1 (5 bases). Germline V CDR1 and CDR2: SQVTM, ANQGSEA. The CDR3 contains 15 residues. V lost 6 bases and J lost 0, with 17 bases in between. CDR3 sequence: CSVIRARGVNTEAFF. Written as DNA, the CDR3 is TGCAGCGTCATCCGGGCCCGGGGGGTGAACACTGAAGCTTTCTTT.

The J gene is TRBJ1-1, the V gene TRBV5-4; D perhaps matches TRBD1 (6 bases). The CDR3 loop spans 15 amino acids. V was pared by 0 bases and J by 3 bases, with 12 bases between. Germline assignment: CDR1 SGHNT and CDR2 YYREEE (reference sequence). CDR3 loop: CASSLAGALDTEAFF. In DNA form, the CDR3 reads TGTGCCAGCAGCTTGGCGGGGGCCCTCGACACTGAAGCTTTCTTT.

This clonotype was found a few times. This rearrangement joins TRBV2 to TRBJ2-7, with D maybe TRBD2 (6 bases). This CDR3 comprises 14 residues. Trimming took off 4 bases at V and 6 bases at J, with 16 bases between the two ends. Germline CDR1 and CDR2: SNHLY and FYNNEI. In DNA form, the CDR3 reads TGTGCCAGCAGTGGGGCTGGGGAGGTAACCGAGCAGTACTTC. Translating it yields CASSGAGEVTEQYF. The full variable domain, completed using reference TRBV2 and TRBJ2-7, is EPEVTQTPSHQVTQMGQEVILRCVPISNHLYFYWYRQILGQKVEFLVSFYNNEISEKSEIFDDQFSVERPDGSNFTLKIRSTKLEDSAMYFCASSGAGEVTEQYFGPGTRLTVT.

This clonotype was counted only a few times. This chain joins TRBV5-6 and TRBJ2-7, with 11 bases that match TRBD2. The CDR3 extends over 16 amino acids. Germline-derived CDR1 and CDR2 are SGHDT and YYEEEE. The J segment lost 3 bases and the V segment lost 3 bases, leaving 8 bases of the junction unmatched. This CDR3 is CASSSLGSGRVYEQYF. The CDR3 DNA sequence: TGTGCCAGCAGCTCATTAGGTAGCGGGAGGGTCTACGAGCAGTACTTC.

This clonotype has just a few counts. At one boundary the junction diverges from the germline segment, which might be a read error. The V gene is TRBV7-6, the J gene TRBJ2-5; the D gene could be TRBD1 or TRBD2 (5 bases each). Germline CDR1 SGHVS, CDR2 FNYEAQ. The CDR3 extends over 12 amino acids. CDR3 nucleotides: TGTGCCAGCAGCTTAGGGGCAGGGACCCTGGGCTTC. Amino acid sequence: CASSLGAGTLGF. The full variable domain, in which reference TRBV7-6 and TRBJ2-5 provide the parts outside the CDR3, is GAGVSQSPRYKVTKRGQDVALRCDPISGHVSLYWYRQALGQGPEFLTYFNYEAQQDKSGLPNDRFSAERPEGSISTLTIQRTEQRDSAMYRCASSLGAGTLGFGPGTRLLVL.

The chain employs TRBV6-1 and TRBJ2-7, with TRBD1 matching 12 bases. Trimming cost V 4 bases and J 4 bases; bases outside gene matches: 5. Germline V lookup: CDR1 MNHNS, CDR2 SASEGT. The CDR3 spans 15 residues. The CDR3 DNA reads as TGTGCCAGCAGTGTGGGGACAGGGGGCTTTTACGAGCAGTACTTC. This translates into CASSVGTGGFYEQYF.

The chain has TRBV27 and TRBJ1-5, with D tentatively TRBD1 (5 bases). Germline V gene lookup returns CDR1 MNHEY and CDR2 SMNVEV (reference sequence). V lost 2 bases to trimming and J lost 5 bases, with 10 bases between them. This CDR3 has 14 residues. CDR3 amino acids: CASSLRVGDQPQHF. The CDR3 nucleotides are TGTGCCAGCAGTTTAAGGGTGGGGGATCAGCCCCAGCATTTT.

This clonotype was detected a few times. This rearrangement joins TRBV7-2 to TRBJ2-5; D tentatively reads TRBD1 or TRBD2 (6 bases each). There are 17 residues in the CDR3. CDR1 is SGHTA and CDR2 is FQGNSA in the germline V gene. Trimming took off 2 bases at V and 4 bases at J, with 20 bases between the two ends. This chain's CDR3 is CASSLNLFQGTGETQYF. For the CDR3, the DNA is TGTGCCAGCAGCTTAAATCTGTTCCAGGGGACTGGAGAGACCCAGTACTTC.

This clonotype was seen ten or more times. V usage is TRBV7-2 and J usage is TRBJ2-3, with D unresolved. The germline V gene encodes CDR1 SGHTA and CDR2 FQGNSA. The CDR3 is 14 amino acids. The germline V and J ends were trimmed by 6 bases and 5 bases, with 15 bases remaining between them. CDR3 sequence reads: CASSNNYGGDTQYF. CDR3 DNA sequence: TGTGCCAGCAGTAATAACTACGGTGGAGATACGCAGTATTTT.

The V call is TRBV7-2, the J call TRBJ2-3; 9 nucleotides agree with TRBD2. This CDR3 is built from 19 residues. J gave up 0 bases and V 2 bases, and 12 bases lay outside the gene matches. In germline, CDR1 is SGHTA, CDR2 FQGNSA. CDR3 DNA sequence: TGTGCCAGCAGCTTATCAGGGCCCCGACTAGCGGTTAGCACAGATACGCAGTATTTT. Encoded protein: CASSLSGPRLAVSTDTQYF.

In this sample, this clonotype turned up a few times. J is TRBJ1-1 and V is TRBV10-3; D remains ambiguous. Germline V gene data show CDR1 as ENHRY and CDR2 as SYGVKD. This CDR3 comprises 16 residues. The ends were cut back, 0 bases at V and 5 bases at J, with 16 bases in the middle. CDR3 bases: TGTGCCATCAGTGAGTCCGGCCTTGGAGGGAAAACTGAAGCTTTCTTT. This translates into CAISESGLGGKTEAFF.

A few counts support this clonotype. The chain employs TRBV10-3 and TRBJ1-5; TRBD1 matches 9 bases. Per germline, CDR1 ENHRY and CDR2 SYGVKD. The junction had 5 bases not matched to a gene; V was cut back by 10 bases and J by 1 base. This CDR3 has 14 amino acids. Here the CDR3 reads CATDRGDSNQPQHF. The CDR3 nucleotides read TGTGCCACTGACAGGGGGGACAGCAATCAGCCCCAGCATTTT.

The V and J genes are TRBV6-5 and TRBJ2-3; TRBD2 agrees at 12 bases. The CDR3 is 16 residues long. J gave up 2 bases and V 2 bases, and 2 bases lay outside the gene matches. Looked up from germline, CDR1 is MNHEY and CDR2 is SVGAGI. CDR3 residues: CASSYGLAGFTDTQYF. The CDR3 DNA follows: TGTGCCAGCAGTTACGGACTAGCGGGATTCACAGATACGCAGTATTTT.

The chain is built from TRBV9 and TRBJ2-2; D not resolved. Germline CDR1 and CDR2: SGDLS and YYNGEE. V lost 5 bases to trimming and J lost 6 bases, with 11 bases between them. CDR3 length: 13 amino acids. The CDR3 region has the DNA TGTGCCAGCAGTTCTTGGTTCGCCGGGGAGCTGTTTTTT. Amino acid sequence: CASSSWFAGELFF.

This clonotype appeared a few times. CDR3: CASSSSGQGHQPQHF. The CDR3 DNA follows: TGTGCCAGCAGTTCCTCCGGACAGGGACATCAGCCCCAGCATTTT. The V call is TRBV28, the J call TRBJ1-5; 8 nucleotides agree with TRBD1. The CDR3 contains 15 residues. Trimming at V came to 4 bases and at J to 5 bases, leaving 7 bases not matched to a gene. Germline CDR1 and CDR2: MDHEN and SYDVKM. Looking up the rest from reference TRBV28 and TRBJ1-5 gives the full variable domain: DVKVTQSSRYLVKRTGEKVFLECVQDMDHENMFWYRQDPGLGLRLIYFSYDVKMKEKGDIPEGYSVSREKKERFSLILESASTNQTSMYLCASSSSGQGHQPQHFGDGTRLSIL.

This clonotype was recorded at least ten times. CDR3 sequence reads: CASSKGQPNSPLHF. DNA for the CDR3: TGTGCCAGCAGTAAAGGACAGCCAAATTCACCCCTCCACTTT. The V gene is TRBV7-2, the J gene TRBJ1-6; weak D call: TRBD1 (6 bases). Germline lookup yields CDR1 SGHTA and CDR2 FQGNSA. The ends were cut back, 6 bases at V and 7 bases at J, with 13 bases in the middle. The CDR3 is made up of 14 amino acids.

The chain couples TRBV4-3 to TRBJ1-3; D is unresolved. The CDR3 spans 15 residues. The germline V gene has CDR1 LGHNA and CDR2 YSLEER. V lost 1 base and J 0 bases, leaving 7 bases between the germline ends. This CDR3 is CASSQARGSGNTIYF. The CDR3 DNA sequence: TGCGCCAGCAGCCAAGCCCGTGGCTCTGGAAACACCATATATTTT.

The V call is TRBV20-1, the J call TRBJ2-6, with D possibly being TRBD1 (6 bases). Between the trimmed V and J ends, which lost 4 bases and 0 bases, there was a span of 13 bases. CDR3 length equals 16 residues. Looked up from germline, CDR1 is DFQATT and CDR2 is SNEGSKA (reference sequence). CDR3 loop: CSATDRFFSGANVLTF. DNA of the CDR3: TGCAGTGCTACAGACAGGTTTTTCTCTGGGGCCAACGTCCTGACTTTC.

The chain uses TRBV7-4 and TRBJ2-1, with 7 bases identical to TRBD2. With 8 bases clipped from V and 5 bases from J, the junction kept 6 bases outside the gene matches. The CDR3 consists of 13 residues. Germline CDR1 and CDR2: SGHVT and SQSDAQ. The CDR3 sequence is CASAVGTNNEQFF. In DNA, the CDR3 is TGTGCCAGCGCGGTAGGGACTAACAATGAGCAGTTCTTC.

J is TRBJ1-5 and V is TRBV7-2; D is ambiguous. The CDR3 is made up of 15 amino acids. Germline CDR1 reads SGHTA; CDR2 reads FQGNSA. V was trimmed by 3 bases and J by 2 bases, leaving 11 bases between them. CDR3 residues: CASSFGGSGNQPQHF. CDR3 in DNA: TGTGCCAGCAGCTTCGGCGGGAGCGGCAATCAGCCCCAGCATTTT.

The CDR3 DNA is TGTGCCAGCAGCCAAGGGACAGCGTACACAGATACGCAGTATTTT. Its translation: CASSQGTAYTDTQYF. The chain joins TRBV14 to TRBJ2-3; maybe TRBD1 (6 bases). Germline V gene sequence: CDR1 SGHDN, CDR2 FVKESK. V was pared by 1 base and J by 2 bases, with 10 bases between. This CDR3 is built from 15 residues.